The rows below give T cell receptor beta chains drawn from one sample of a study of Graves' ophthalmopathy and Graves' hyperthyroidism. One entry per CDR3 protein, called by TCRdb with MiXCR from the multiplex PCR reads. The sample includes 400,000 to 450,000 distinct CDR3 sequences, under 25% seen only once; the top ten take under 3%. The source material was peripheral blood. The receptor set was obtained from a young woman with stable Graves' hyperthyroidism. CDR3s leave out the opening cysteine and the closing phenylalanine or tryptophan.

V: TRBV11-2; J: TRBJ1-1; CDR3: ASSLASGVKTF
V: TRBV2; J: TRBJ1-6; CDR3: ASSEASRDNSPLH
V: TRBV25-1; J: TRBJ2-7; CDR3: ASSGRLARTYEQY
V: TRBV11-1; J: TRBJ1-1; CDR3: ASSLGTGVVGNTEAF
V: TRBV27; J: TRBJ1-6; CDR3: ASSPFGDTFYNSPLH
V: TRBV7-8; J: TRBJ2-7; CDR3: ASSLVGTGVAYEQY
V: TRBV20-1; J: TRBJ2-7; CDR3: SARGLALEQY
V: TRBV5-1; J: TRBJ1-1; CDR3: ASSLAGQVDEAF
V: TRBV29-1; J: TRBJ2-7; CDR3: SVYHRGSPYEQY
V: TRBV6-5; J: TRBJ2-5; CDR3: ASKKVAGVETQY
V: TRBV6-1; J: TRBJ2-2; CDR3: ATTPTGNTGELF
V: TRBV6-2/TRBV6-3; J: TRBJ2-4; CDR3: ASSRGLAKNIQY
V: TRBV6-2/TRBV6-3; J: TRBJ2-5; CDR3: ASSTETGGVETQY
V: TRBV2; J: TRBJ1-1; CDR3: ASCLNTEAF
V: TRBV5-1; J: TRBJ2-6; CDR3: ASSGEIAGANVLT
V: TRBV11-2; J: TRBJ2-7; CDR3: ASSQNLLGPTHEQY
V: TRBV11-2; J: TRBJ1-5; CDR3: ASSPRTGRGNQPQH
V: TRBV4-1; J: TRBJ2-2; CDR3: ASSPPSLNSGDLF
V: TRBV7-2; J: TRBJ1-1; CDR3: ASSNGRVNTEAF
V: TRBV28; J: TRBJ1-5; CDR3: ASSFQGSGQPQH
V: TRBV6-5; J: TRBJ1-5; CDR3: ASSYRTGMDQPQH
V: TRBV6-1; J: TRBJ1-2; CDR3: ASSEWQGFGYT
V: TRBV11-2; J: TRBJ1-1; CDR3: ASSLDLPMTNTEAF
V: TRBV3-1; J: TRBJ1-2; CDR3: ASSQGILGRGYGYT
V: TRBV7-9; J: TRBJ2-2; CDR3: ASSSAGYTGELF
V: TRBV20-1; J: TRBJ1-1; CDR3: SARDPRNTEAF
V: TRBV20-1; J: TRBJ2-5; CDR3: SAERPGVGETQY
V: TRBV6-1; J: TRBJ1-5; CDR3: ASKETDSNQPQH
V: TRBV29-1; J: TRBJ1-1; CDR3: SVDSTGFVNTEAF
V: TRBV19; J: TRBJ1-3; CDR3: ASGQGSPGNTIY
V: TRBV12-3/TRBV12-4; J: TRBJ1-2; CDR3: ASSSRRVLYGYT
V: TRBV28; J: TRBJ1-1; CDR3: ASSSPGQVNTEAF
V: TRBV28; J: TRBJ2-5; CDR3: ASSFRAQETQY
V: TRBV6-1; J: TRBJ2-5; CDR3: ASTTMVVIRETQY
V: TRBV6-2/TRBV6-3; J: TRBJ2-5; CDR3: ASSYLGSGRETQY
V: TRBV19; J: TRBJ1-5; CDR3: ASSQTGAGNQPQH
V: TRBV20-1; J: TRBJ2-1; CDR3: SARPPGLRYNEQF
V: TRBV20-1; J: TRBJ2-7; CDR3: SASSASGGGDEQY
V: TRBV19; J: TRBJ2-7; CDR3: ASSWRGGNEQY
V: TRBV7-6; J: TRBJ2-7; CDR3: ASSLSGTTYEQY
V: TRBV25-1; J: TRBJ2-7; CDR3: ASSHSMGGGIDEQY
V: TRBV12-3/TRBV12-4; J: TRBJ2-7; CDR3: ASSLLFGGYEQY
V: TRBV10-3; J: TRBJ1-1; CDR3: AIQEGHTEAF
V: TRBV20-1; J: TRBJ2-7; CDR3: SARSFKGAFYEQY
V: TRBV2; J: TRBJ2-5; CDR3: ASSEVSQRVQY
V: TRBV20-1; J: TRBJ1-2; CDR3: SASGAQNYGYT
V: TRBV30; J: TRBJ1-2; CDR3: ACRQYPQDYT
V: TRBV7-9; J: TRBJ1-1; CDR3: ASSARTGIYTEAF
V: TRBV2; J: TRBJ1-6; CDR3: ASSERGVNSPLH